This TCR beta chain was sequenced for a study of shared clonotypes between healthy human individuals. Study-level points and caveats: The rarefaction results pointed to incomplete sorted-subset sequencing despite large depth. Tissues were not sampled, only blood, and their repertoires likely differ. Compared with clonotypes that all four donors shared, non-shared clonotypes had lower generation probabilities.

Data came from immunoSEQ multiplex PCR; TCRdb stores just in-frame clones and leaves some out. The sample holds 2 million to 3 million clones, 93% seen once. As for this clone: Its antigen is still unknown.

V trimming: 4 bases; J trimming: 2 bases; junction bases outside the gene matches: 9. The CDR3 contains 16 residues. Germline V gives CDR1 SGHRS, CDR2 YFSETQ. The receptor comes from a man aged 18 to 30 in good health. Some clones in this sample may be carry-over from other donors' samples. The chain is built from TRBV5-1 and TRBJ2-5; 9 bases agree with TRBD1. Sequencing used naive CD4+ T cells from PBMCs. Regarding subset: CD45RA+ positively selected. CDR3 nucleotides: TGCGCCAGCAGCCGGACCCCAGACAGGGGGCAAGAGACCCAGTACTTC. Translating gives CASSRTPDRGQETQYF.